This TCR beta chain was recovered during a study of tumor and adjacent non-tumor tissue in lung cancer. Findings and caveats of the study: Shorter survival was associated with higher TCR diversity in tumors.

The library came from three nested PCR rounds adapted from ARM-PCR protocols. A single record per CDR3 protein comes from TCRdb applying MiXCR to the multiplex PCR reads. The sample carries under 95,000 distinct CDR3 sequences, around 80% recorded once. The CDR3 totals 16 residues. Germline V gives CDR1 SGHAT, CDR2 FQNNGV. About this clonotype itself: Its antigen remains unknown.

RNA was extracted from bulk tissue without any cell sorting. More than 3 cm separated this lung sample from the edge of the tumor. Source material: distant non-tumor lung tissue. This rearrangement joins TRBV11-2 to TRBJ2-5; a weak D match, TRBD2 (7 bases). The source is a man aged 60 to 75 with non-small cell lung cancer. This CDR3 is CSSISTMGGPKETQYF. CDR3 coding DNA: TGTTCTAGCATCTCCACAATGGGGGGGCCAAAGGAGACCCAGTACTTC. The full variable domain, with the rest looked up from reference TRBV11-2 and TRBJ2-5, is EAGVAQSPRYKIIEKRQSVAFWCNPISGHATLYWYQQILGQGPKLLIQFQNNGVVDDSQLPKDRFSAERLKGVDSTLKIQPAKLEDSAVYLCSSISTMGGPKETQYFGPGTRLLVL.